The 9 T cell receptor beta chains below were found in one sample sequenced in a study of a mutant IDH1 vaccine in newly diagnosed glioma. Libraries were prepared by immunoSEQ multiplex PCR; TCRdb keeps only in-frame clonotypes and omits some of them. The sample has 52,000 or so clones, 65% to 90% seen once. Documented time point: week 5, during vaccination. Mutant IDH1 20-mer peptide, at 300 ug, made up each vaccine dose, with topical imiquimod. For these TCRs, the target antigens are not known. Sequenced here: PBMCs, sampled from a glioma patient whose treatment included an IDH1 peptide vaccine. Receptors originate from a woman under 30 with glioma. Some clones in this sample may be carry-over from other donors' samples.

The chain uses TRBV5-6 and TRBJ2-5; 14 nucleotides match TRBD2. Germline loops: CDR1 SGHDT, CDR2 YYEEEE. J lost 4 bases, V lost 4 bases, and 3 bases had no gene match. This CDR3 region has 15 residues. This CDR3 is CASSLGTSGRETQYF. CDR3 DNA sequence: TGTGCCAGCAGCCTAGGGACTAGCGGGAGAGAGACCCAGTACTTC.

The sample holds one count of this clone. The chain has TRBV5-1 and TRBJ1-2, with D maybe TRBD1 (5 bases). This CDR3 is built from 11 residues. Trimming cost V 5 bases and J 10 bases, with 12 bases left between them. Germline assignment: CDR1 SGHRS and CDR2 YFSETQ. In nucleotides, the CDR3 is TGCGCCAGCAGTCAGGGTCCCGACTACACCTTC. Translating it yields CASSQGPDYTF.

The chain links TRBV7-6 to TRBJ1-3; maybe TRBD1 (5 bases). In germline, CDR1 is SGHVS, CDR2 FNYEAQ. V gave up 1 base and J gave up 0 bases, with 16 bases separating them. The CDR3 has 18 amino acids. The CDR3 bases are TGTGCCAGCAGCTTAGGGCCCCGCCAGGGTCACTCTGGAAACACCATATATTTT. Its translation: CASSLGPRQGHSGNTIYF.

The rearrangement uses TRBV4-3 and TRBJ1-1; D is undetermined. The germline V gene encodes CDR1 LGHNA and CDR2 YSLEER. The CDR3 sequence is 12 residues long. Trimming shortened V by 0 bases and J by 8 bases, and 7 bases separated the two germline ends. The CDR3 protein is CASSQDGAEAFF. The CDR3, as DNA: TGCGCCAGCAGCCAAGATGGTGCAGAAGCTTTCTTT.

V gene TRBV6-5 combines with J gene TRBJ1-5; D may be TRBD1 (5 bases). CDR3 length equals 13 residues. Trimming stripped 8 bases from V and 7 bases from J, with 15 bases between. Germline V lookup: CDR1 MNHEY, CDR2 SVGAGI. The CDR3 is CASGVGGGQPQHF. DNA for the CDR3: TGTGCCAGCGGGGTCGGGGGAGGCCAGCCCCAGCATTTT.

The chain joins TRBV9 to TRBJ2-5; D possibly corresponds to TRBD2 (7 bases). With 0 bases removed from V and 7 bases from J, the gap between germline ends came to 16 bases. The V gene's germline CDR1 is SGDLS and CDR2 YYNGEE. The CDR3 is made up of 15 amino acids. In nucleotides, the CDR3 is TGTGCCAGCAGCGTAGCCAGTGGGGGAGGGGGGACCCAGTACTTC. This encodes CASSVASGGGGTQYF.

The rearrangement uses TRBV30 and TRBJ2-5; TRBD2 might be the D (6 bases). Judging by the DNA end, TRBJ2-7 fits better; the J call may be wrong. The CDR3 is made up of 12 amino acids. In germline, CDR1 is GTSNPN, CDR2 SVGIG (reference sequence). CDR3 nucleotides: TGTGCCGCTCAGGAGGGCTCCTACGAGCAGTACTTC. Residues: CAAQEGSYEQYF.

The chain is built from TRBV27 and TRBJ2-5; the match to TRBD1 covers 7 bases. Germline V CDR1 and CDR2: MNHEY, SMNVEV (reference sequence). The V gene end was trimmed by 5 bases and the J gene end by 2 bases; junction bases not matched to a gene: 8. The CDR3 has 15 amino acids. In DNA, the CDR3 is TGTGCCAGCAGTGTACAGGGGAGCCTACAAGAGACCCAGTACTTC. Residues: CASSVQGSLQETQYF.

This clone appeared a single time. The CDR3 reads CASGTGSQPQPQHF. The CDR3 DNA reads TGTGCCAGTGGCACCGGGAGCCAACCCCAGCCCCAGCATTTT. The chain carries TRBV19 and TRBJ1-5; the D is unclear. From germline, CDR1 is LNHDA and CDR2 SQIVND (reference sequence). The CDR3 has 14 residues. V lost 8 bases, J lost 7 bases, and 18 bases lay in between. The full variable domain, completed using reference TRBV19 and TRBJ1-5, is DGGITQSPKYLFRKEGQNVTLSCEQNLNHDAMYWYRQDPGQGLRLIYYSQIVNDFQKGDIAEGYSVSREKKESFPLTVTSAQKNPTAFYLCASGTGSQPQPQHFGDGTRLSIL.